Sequencing of this T cell receptor (beta chain) was carried out in a study of T cells after posttransplantation cyclophosphamide. Study findings and constraints: Donor-recipient repertoire similarity was low at 1-2 months, rising over year one.

This CDR3 spans 19 amino acids. With 1 base removed from V and 7 bases from J, the gap between germline ends came to 25 bases. CDR1 LGHNA and CDR2 YSLEER come from the germline V gene. Some clones are missing from TCRdb's copy, which holds only in-frame ones; the method was immunoSEQ multiplex PCR. Altogether about 3,400 clones are present, approximately 84% being singletons, with the ten largest covering less than 25%. This clone was observed a single time. Its antigen remains unidentified. Sequencing input: CD8+ T cells sorted from bone marrow. The J gene is TRBJ2-2, the V gene TRBV4-3, with D possibly being TRBD1 (6 bases). The clonotype comes from a woman aged 55 to 70 in good health, CMV-negative, and a related stem cell transplant donor. This CDR3 is CASSQGAGQRIYHGGELFF. CDR3 coding DNA: TGCGCCAGCAGCCAAGGAGCCGGACAGCGCATCTACCACGGCGGGGAGCTGTTTTTT.